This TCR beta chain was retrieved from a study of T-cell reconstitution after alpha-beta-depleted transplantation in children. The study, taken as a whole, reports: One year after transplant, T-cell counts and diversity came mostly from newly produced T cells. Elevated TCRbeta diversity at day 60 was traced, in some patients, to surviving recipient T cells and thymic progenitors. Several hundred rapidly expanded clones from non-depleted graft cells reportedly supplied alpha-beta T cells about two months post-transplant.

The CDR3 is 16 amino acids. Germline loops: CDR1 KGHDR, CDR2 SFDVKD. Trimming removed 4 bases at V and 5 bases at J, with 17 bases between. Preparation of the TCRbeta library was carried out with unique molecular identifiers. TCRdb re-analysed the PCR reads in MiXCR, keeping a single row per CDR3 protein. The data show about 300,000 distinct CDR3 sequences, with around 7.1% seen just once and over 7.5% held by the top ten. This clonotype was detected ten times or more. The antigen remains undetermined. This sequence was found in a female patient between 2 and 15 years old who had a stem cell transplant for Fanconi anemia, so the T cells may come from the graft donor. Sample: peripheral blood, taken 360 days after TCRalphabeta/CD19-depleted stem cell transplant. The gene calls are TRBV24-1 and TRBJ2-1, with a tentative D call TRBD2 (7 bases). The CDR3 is CATSDPTGGPNNEQFF. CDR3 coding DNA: TGTGCCACCAGTGACCCTACCGGGGGGCCTAACAATGAGCAGTTCTTC.